Below are 5 T cell receptor beta chains sequenced from a single sample in a study of T cells of healthy individuals. TCRdb ran MiXCR on the 5' RACE reads and lists one entry per CDR3 protein. The sample contains under 70,000 distinct CDR3 sequences, approximately 15% of which appear only once. All receptors come from a human donor in good health.

This clonotype was observed a handful of times. The chain has TRBV5-5 and TRBJ2-3, with 8 bases lining up with TRBD1. This CDR3 has 15 residues. The V segment lost 3 bases and the J segment 2 bases; nucleotides outside the gene matches: 5. Germline CDR1 is SGHKS and CDR2 is YYEKEE (reference sequence). CDR3 DNA: TGTGCCAGCAGCTCAGGACAGGGCGTCACAGATACGCAGTATTTT. It yields the protein CASSSGQGVTDTQYF.

The rearrangement links TRBV9 to TRBJ2-2; tentatively, D is TRBD2 (6 bases). The CDR3 length is 15 residues. Trimming cost V 3 bases and J 3 bases, with 12 bases left between them. In germline, CDR1 is SGDLS, CDR2 YYNGEE. This chain's CDR3 is CASSALAGYTGELFF. CDR3 DNA: TGTGCCAGCAGCGCACTAGCCGGGTACACCGGGGAGCTGTTTTTT.

The chain combines TRBV20-1 with TRBJ2-3; D is perhaps TRBD1 (6 bases). The CDR3 consists of 13 residues. Deletions cut 6 bases from V and 4 bases from J, with 14 bases between. Germline assignment: CDR1 DFQATT and CDR2 SNEGSKA (reference sequence). CDR3 loop: CSAEEQGSDTQYF. Written as DNA, the CDR3 is TGCAGTGCCGAGGAGCAGGGGTCAGATACGCAGTATTTT.

This clonotype was recorded many times. In DNA form, the CDR3 reads TGTGCCAGCGCGGGGGGGGGACCGTCGGGTGAGCAGTACTTC. Residues: CASAGGGPSGEQYF. The rearrangement links TRBV11-2 to TRBJ2-7, with 9 bases lining up with TRBD2. Per the germline V gene, CDR1 is SGHAT and CDR2 is FQNNGV. V gave up 8 bases and J gave up 7 bases; unmatched junction bases: 12. This CDR3 contains 14 residues.

This clonotype was counted at least ten times. This chain joins TRBV6-1 and TRBJ1-1; D not resolved. Germline CDR1 is MNHNS and CDR2 is SASEGT. This CDR3 is 13 amino acids long. Trimming cost V 7 bases and J 0 bases, with 9 bases left between them. The CDR3 loop reads CASKSGMNTEAFF. DNA of the CDR3: TGTGCCAGCAAGTCAGGTATGAACACTGAAGCTTTCTTT.